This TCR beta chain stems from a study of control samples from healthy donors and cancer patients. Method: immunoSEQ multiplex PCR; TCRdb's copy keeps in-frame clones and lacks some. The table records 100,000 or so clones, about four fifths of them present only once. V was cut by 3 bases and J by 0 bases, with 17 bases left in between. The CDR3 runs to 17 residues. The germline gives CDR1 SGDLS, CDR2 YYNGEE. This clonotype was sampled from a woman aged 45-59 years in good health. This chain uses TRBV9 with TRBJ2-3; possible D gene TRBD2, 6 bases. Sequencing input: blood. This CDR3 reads CASSGGGGGVSTDTQYF. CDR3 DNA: TGTGCCAGCAGCGGGGGTGGAGGCGGGGTCAGCACAGATACGCAGTATTTT.